The T cell receptor (beta chain) described here comes from a study of T cells in Graves' hyperthyroidism and ophthalmopathy. Notes on the study in general: Ophthalmopathy was identified by the model a median approximately 6.9 months ahead of onset.

Amplification of TCR beta CDR3 regions was performed using RNA transcripts as template. The HTBI primer set served for first-round RT-PCR of the TCR CDR3. A single record per CDR3 protein comes from TCRdb applying MiXCR to the multiplex PCR reads. The top ten hold approximately 18% of the sample, which has around 580,000 distinct CDR3 sequences, 15% to 20% seen once. The hyperthyroidism patients had all been newly diagnosed, and their disease duration was under 2 months. Their ages ranged from 18 to 65 years. Diagnoses were made from clinical symptoms, serum measures (thyroxine and TRAb), thyroid ultrasound and orbital computed tomography. Worth noting for this clonotype: Its antigen remains unknown.

The CDR3 sequence is 15 residues long. In germline, CDR1 is SGHRS, CDR2 YFSETQ. V lost 4 bases to trimming and J lost 7 bases; unmatched junction nucleotides: 6. This clonotype was sampled from a woman between 18 and 29 years old with Graves' hyperthyroidism. This chain connects TRBV5-1 to TRBJ2-2; 11 positions match TRBD1. The sequencing sample was made of blood. CDR3: CASSPVGQGDGELFF. CDR3 in DNA: TGCGCCAGCAGCCCTGTGGGACAGGGGGACGGGGAGCTGTTTTTT.